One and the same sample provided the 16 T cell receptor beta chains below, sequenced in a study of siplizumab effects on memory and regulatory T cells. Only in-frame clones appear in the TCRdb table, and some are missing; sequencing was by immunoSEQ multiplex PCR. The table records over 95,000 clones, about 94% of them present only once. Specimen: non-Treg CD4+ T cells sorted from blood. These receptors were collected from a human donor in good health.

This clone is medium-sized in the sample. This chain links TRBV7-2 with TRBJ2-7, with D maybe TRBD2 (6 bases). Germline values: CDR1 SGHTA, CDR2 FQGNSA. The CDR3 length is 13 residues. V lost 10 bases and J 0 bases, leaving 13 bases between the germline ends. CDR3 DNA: TGTGCCACCCGGGTGGGGGGCTCCTACGAGCAGTACTTC. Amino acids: CATRVGGSYEQYF.

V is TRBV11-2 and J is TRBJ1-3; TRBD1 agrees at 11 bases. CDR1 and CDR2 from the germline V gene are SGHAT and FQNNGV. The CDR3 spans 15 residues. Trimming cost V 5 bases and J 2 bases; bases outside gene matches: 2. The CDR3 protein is CASSLGQGAGNTIYF. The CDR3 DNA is TGTGCCAGCAGCCTGGGACAGGGGGCTGGAAACACCATATATTTT.

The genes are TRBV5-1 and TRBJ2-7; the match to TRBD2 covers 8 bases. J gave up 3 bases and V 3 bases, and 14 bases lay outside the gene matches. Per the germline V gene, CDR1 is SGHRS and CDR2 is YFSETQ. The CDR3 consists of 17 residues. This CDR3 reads CASSSGGGRAEVYEQYF. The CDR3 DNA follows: TGCGCCAGCAGCTCCGGGGGGGGGCGAGCGGAGGTCTACGAGCAGTACTTC. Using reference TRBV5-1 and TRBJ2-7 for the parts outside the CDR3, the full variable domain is KAGVTQTPRYLIKTRGQQVTLSCSPISGHRSVSWYQQTPGQGLQFLFEYFSETQRNKGNFPGRFSGRQFSNSRSEMNVSTLELGDSALYLCASSSGGGRAEVYEQYFGPGTRLTVT.

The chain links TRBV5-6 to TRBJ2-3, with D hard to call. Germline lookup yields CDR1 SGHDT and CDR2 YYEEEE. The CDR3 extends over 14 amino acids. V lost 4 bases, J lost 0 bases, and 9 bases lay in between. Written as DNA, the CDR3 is TGTGCCAGCAGCCTCGGCAGAAGCACAGATACGCAGTATTTT. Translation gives CASSLGRSTDTQYF.

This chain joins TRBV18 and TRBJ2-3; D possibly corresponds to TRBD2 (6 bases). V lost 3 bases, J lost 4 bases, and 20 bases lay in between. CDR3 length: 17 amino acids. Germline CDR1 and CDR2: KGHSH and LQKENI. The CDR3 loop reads CASSPLRRGASADTQYF. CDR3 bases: TGTGCCAGCTCACCTCTAAGGAGGGGAGCCTCGGCAGATACGCAGTATTTT.

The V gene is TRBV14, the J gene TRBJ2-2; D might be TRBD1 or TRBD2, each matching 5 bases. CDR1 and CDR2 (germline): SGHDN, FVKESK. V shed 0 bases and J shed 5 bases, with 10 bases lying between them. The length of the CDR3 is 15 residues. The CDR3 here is CASSQEGVWTGELFF. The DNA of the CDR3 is TGTGCCAGCAGCCAAGAGGGGGTGTGGACCGGGGAGCTGTTTTTT.

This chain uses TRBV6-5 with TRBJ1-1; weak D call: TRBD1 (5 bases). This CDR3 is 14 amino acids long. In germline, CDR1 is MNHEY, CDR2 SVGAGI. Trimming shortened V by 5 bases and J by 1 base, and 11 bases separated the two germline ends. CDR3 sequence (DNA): TGTGCCAGCAGTAGGACACTATCGAACACTGAAGCTTTCTTT. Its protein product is CASSRTLSNTEAFF.

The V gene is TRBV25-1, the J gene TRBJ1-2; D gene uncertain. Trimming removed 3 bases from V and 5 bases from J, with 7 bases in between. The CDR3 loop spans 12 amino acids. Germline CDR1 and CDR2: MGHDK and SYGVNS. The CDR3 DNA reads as TGTGCCAGCAGTGATTACGATTATGGCTACACCTTC. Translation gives CASSDYDYGYTF.

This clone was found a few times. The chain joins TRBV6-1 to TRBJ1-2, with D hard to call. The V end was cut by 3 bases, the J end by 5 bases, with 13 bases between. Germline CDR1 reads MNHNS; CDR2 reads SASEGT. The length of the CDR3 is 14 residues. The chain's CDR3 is CASSDLRGEYGYTF. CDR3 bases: TGTGCCAGCAGTGATCTGAGAGGAGAGTATGGCTACACCTTC.

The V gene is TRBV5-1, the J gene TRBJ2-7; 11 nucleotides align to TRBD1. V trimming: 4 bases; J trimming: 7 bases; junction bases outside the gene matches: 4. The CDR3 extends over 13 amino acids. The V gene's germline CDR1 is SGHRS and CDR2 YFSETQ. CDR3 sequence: CASSGQGAWEQYF. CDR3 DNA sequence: TGCGCCAGCAGCGGACAGGGGGCTTGGGAGCAGTACTTC.

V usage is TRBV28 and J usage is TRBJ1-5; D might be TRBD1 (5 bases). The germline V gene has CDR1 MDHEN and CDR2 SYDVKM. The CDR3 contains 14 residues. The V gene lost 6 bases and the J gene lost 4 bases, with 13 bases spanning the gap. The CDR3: CASRYRGGNQPQHF. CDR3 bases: TGTGCCAGCAGATACCGCGGGGGAAATCAGCCCCAGCATTTT.

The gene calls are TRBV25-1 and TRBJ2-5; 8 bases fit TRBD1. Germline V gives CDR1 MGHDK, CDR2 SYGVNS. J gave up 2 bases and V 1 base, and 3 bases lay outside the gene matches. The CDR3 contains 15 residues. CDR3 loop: CASSELDRVQETQYF. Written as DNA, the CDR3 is TGTGCCAGCAGTGAATTGGACAGGGTTCAAGAGACCCAGTACTTC. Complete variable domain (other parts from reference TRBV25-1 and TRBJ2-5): EADIYQTPRYLVIGTGKKITLECSQTMGHDKMYWYQQDPGMELHLIHYSYGVNSTEKGDLSSESTVSRIRTEHFPLTLESARPSHTSQYLCASSELDRVQETQYFGPGTRLLVL.

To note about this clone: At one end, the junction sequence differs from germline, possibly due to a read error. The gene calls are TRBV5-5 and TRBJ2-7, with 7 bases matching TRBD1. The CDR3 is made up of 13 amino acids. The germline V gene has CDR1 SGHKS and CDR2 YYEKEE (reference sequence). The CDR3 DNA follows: TGTGCCAGCAGCGGCCAACTACGGGACAGCCGTCGCTTC. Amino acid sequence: CASSGQLRDSRRF.

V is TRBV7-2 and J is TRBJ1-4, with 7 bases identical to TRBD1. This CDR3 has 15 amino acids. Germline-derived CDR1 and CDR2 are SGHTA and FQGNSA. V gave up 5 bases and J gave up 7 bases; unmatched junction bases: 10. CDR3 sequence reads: CASSRQTGLREKLFF. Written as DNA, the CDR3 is TGTGCCAGCAGCCGCCAGACAGGGTTACGTGAAAAACTGTTTTTT. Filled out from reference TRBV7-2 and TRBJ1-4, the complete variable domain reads GAGVSQSPSNKVTEKGKDVELRCDPISGHTALYWYRQSLGQGLEFLIYFQGNSAPDKSGLPSDRFSAERTGGSVSTLTIQRTQQEDSAVYLCASSRQTGLREKLFFGSGTQLSVL.

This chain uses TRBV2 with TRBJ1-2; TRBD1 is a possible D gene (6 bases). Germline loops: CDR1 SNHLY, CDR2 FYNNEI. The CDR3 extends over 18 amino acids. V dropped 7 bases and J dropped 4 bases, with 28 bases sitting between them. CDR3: CASKKTNLQGTKIYGYTF. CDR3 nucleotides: TGTGCCAGCAAAAAAACCAATCTCCAAGGGACAAAAATCTATGGCTACACCTTC. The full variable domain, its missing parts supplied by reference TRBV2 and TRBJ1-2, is EPEVTQTPSHQVTQMGQEVILRCVPISNHLYFYWYRQILGQKVEFLVSFYNNEISEKSEIFDDQFSVERPDGSNFTLKIRSTKLEDSAMYFCASKKTNLQGTKIYGYTFGSGTRLTVV.

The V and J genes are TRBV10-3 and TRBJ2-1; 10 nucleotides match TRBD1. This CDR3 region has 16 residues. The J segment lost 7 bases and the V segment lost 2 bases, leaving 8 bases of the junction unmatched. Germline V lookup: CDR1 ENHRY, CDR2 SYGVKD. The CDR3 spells CAISEDRDRGLNEQFF. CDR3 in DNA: TGTGCCATCAGTGAGGACCGGGACAGGGGTCTAAATGAGCAGTTCTTC.